Shown below are 23 T cell receptor beta chains from a single sample sequenced in a study of blood T cell repertoires in COVID-19. Profiled with immunoSEQ multiplex PCR; TCRdb holds only in-frame clones, not every one. This table holds roughly 150,000 clones, roughly 80% found once. Sample: peripheral blood. The origin of the receptors is a man in his 70s with active or convalescent COVID-19.

In its sample, this clone was seen once. The chain combines TRBV11-2 with TRBJ2-1; 9 nucleotides line up with TRBD2. The CDR3 contains 14 residues. Germline V gene sequence: CDR1 SGHAT, CDR2 FQNNGV. V shed 4 bases, J shed 6 bases, and the junction held 4 bases outside the gene matches. This CDR3 reads CASSYGGGGNEQFF. As DNA, the CDR3 is TGTGCCAGCAGCTATGGCGGGGGGGGCAATGAGCAGTTCTTC.

The chain employs TRBV6-5 and TRBJ2-1, with TRBD1 matching over 9 bases. There are 15 residues in the CDR3. CDR1 is MNHEY, CDR2 SVGAGI, per germline. The junction had 3 bases not matched to a gene; V was cut back by 1 base and J by 5 bases. Here the CDR3 reads CASSYYGTGNNEQFF. Written as DNA, the CDR3 is TGTGCCAGCAGTTACTACGGGACAGGGAACAATGAGCAGTTCTTC.

This sequence joins TRBV15 and TRBJ2-7; 12 nucleotides agree with TRBD1. The CDR3 has 17 residues. CDR1 is LNHNV and CDR2 is YYDKDF in the germline V gene (reference sequence). The V and J ends lost 8 bases and 3 bases, in that order; junction bases with no gene match: 14. The CDR3 sequence is CATGNWDRGLAGYEQYF. The CDR3 DNA reads TGTGCCACCGGTAACTGGGACAGGGGGCTGGCCGGCTACGAGCAGTACTTC.

This clone has only a few counts. CDR3 region: CASSNLAPSKQYF. CDR3 in DNA: TGTGCCAGCAGCAACCTCGCACCAAGCAAGCAGTACTTC. The chain combines TRBV7-9 with TRBJ2-7; D not certain. Germline CDR1 SEHNR, CDR2 FQNEAQ (reference sequence). CDR3 length equals 13 residues. V dropped 5 bases and J dropped 8 bases, with 16 bases sitting between them.

J is TRBJ2-1 and V is TRBV20-1; TRBD1 matches 7 bases. The CDR3 is 12 amino acids. Germline V gene lookup returns CDR1 DFQATT and CDR2 SNEGSKA (reference sequence). V shed 3 bases, J shed 7 bases, and the junction held 3 bases outside the gene matches. CDR3 sequence: CSASKGANEQFF. The CDR3 bases are TGCAGTGCTAGTAAGGGGGCGAATGAGCAGTTCTTC.

The rearrangement joins TRBV13 to TRBJ2-1; D remains ambiguous. This CDR3 comprises 14 residues. CDR1 is PRHDT, CDR2 FYEKMQ, per germline (reference sequence). V was cut by 7 bases and J by 0 bases, with 10 bases left in between. The CDR3 nucleotides are TGTGCCAGCACCCTTCGGAGCTCCTACAATGAGCAGTTCTTC. This gives the protein CASTLRSSYNEQFF. Full variable domain (remainder filled in from reference TRBV13 and TRBJ2-1): AAGVIQSPRHLIKEKRETATLKCYPIPRHDTVYWYQQGPGQDPQFLISFYEKMQSDKGSIPDRFSAQQFSDYHSELNMSSLELGDSALYFCASTLRSSYNEQFFGPGTRLTVL.

This chain joins TRBV18 and TRBJ1-5; D is perhaps TRBD1 (5 bases). The length of the CDR3 is 13 residues. The V gene lost 4 bases and the J gene lost 5 bases, with 9 bases spanning the gap. Germline V gives CDR1 KGHSH, CDR2 LQKENI. CDR3 in amino acids: CASSQGLDQPQHF. The CDR3 DNA is TGTGCCAGCTCACAGGGGTTGGATCAGCCCCAGCATTTT.

The CDR3 DNA follows: TGTGCCAGTAGTATGGGAGACAGGGGAACGTACGGCTACACCTTC. Protein sequence: CASSMGDRGTYGYTF. The chain links TRBV19 to TRBJ1-2, with 8 bases identical to TRBD1. Germline CDR1 is LNHDA and CDR2 is SQIVND (reference sequence). The ends lost 3 bases at V and 8 bases at J; junction bases unmatched: 11. The CDR3 contains 15 residues.

To note about this clone: Other DNA variants within this sample encode the same CDR3. The chain joins TRBV5-1 to TRBJ1-4; 7 bases match TRBD1. Germline CDR1 and CDR2: SGHRS and YFSETQ. V shed 3 bases and J 7 bases; nucleotides not matched to a gene: 9. This CDR3 has 15 residues. CDR3 sequence (DNA): TGCGCCAGCAGCTCCCTACAGGGGAGTGGTGAAAAACTGTTTTTT. It yields the protein CASSSLQGSGEKLFF.

V and J are TRBV24-1 and TRBJ2-1; 7 positions match TRBD1. The junction had 5 bases not matched to a gene; V was cut back by 5 bases and J by 14 bases. Germline V gene lookup returns CDR1 KGHDR and CDR2 SFDVKD. The CDR3 is made up of 11 amino acids. The CDR3 spells CATSGRQGKFF. CDR3 coding DNA: TGTGCCACCAGTGGCCGACAGGGAAAGTTCTTC.

This chain joins TRBV6-5 and TRBJ2-2, with TRBD1 identical over 7 bases. Germline-derived CDR1 and CDR2 are MNHEY and SVGAGI. This CDR3 is 14 amino acids long. Trimming took 6 bases from V and 7 from J; bases not matched to a gene: 8. CDR3 loop: CASRPQGSHGELFF. The CDR3, as DNA: TGTGCCAGCAGGCCACAGGGGTCTCACGGGGAGCTGTTTTTT.

This chain connects TRBV21-1 to TRBJ1-5; the table calls TRBD1, which could not be checked here. TRBV21-1 represents a pseudogene. The CDR3 covers 17 residues. The CDR3 sequence: CASSSPGQDHSNQPQHF. The CDR3, as DNA: TGTGCCAGCAGCAGCCCCGGACAGGATCATAGCAATCAGCCCCAGCATTTT.

This chain uses TRBV5-1 with TRBJ1-3; the D is unclear. Germline V lookup: CDR1 SGHRS, CDR2 YFSETQ. The CDR3 has 17 residues. The germline V and J ends were trimmed by 0 bases and 5 bases, with 18 bases remaining between them. In DNA form, the CDR3 reads TGCGCCAGCAGCTTGGCCGCCGACTCCGGAGGACGAAACACCATATATTTT. Translated, it gives CASSLAADSGGRNTIYF.

The chain combines TRBV5-1 with TRBJ2-7, with TRBD1 as a possible D gene (5 bases). From germline, CDR1 is SGHRS and CDR2 YFSETQ. CDR3 size: 14 residues. V was clipped by 0 bases and J by 5 bases, with 12 bases between them. CDR3 residues: CASSLDPGKNEQYF. The CDR3 coding sequence is TGCGCCAGCAGCTTGGATCCAGGGAAAAACGAGCAGTACTTC.

The CDR3 here is CASKGVGGELFF. In DNA form, the CDR3 reads TGTGCCAGCAAGGGGGTGGGCGGGGAGCTGTTTTTT. This sequence joins TRBV28 and TRBJ2-2; D might be TRBD1 (6 bases). Germline V gives CDR1 MDHEN, CDR2 SYDVKM. This CDR3 has 12 amino acids. Trimming shortened V by 7 bases and J by 7 bases, and 10 bases separated the two germline ends.

J is TRBJ2-6 and V is TRBV6-2 or TRBV6-3, with D perhaps TRBD2 (7 bases). Germline lookup yields CDR1 MNHEY and CDR2 SVGEGT. The CDR3 covers 19 residues. Trimming left V 4 bases short and J 2 bases short, with 21 bases between. The CDR3 region is CASSSPPGGPYAGANVLTF. The CDR3 DNA reads TGTGCCAGCAGTTCACCCCCGGGGGGCCCTTACGCTGGGGCCAACGTCCTGACTTTC.

This chain links TRBV28 with TRBJ1-5; tentatively, D is TRBD1 (5 bases). CDR3 length equals 14 residues. Germline V lookup: CDR1 MDHEN, CDR2 SYDVKM. The ends were cut back, 6 bases at V and 1 base at J, with 10 bases in the middle. CDR3 DNA: TGTGCCAGCAGGACGGGGGTAAGCAATCAGCCCCAGCATTTT. Amino acids: CASRTGVSNQPQHF.

The sample holds one count of this clone. The chain couples TRBV2 to TRBJ2-7, with D hard to call. The CDR3 sequence is 12 residues long. Trimming removed 2 bases at V and 2 bases at J, with 4 bases between. CDR1 SNHLY and CDR2 FYNNEI come from the germline V gene. CDR3 loop: CASSEFTYEQYF. Written as DNA, the CDR3 is TGTGCCAGCAGTGAATTCACCTACGAGCAGTACTTC.

This clone has a handful of counts. This rearrangement joins TRBV4-1 to TRBJ2-2; 9 positions match TRBD2. The germline gives CDR1 MGHRA, CDR2 YSYEKL. The CDR3 loop spans 18 amino acids. V shed 0 bases, J shed 4 bases, and the junction held 9 bases outside the gene matches. The CDR3 loop is CASSQDSRGGASTGELFF. CDR3 sequence (DNA): TGCGCCAGCAGCCAAGATAGTCGCGGGGGGGCCTCCACCGGGGAGCTGTTTTTT.

V and J are TRBV4-3 and TRBJ1-1; 10 positions match TRBD1. The V gene end was trimmed by 3 bases and the J gene end by 3 bases; junction bases not matched to a gene: 4. CDR1 LGHNA and CDR2 YSLEER come from the germline V gene. CDR3 length: 15 residues. The CDR3 is CASSQKDRGHTEAFF. CDR3 bases: TGCGCCAGCAGCCAGAAAGACAGGGGGCACACTGAAGCTTTCTTT.

This sequence joins TRBV15 and TRBJ2-7, with D maybe TRBD2 (6 bases). CDR3 length: 13 amino acids. From germline, CDR1 is LNHNV and CDR2 YYDKDF (reference sequence). V lost 5 bases to trimming and J lost 3 bases, with 11 bases between them. The CDR3 DNA sequence: TGTGCCACCAGCCCCATGGGACTCTACGAGCAGTACTTC. This gives the protein CATSPMGLYEQYF.

This clone was observed a single time. V gene TRBV18 combines with J gene TRBJ1-5; D is perhaps TRBD1 (5 bases). V was trimmed by 3 bases and J by 5 bases, leaving 17 bases between them. Germline assignment: CDR1 KGHSH and CDR2 LQKENI. CDR3 size: 16 residues. Here the CDR3 reads CASSPLGSGGDQPQHF. CDR3 in DNA: TGTGCCAGCTCACCCCTGGGTTCCGGAGGGGATCAGCCCCAGCATTTT.

The rearrangement uses TRBV24-1 and TRBJ2-2; maybe TRBD1 (6 bases). Trimming shortened V by 5 bases and J by 1 base, and 10 bases separated the two germline ends. Looked up from germline, CDR1 is KGHDR and CDR2 is SFDVKD. CDR3 size: 15 residues. CDR3 DNA sequence: TGTGCCACCAGTGGAACAGGGATGAACACCGGGGAGCTGTTTTTT. The encoded protein is CATSGTGMNTGELFF.